These 7 T cell receptor beta chains were all obtained from the same sample, sequenced in a study of cytomegalovirus exposure and HLA in healthy donors. Primers for the PCR totalled 60 Vbeta and 13 Jbeta. Measured with immunoSEQ multiplex PCR; TCRdb has only the in-frame clones, and not every one. Of 60,000 to 90,000 clones listed, about 67% were seen once; the top ten hold 7.5% to 8%. Sequenced material: PBMCs. These receptors originate from a middle-aged man in good health and CMV-seropositive.

This clone has only a few counts. The V gene is TRBV9, the J gene TRBJ1-1, with D unresolved. The germline gives CDR1 SGDLS, CDR2 YYNGEE. V was shortened by 3 bases and J by 3 bases, with 9 bases between the two germline ends. This CDR3 has 13 residues. CDR3 sequence reads: CASSGGIDTEAFF. Written as DNA, the CDR3 is TGTGCCAGCAGCGGAGGGATAGACACTGAAGCTTTCTTT. Combining the CDR3 with reference TRBV9 and TRBJ1-1 gives the whole variable domain DSGVTQTPKHLITATGQRVTLRCSPRSGDLSVYWYQQSLDQGLQFLIQYYNGEERAKGNILERFSAQQFPDLHSELNLSSLELGDSALYFCASSGGIDTEAFFGQGTRLTVV.

This rearrangement joins TRBV13 to TRBJ1-2; 8 bases are a match to TRBD1. The CDR3 length is 14 residues. Germline CDR1 and CDR2: PRHDT and FYEKMQ (reference sequence). With 1 base clipped from V and 8 bases from J, the junction kept 6 bases outside the gene matches. CDR3: CASSLAGTGDGYTF. The CDR3 DNA reads as TGTGCCAGCAGCTTAGCCGGGACAGGAGACGGCTACACCTTC. The variable domain in full, completed from reference TRBV13 and TRBJ1-2, reads AAGVIQSPRHLIKEKRETATLKCYPIPRHDTVYWYQQGPGQDPQFLISFYEKMQSDKGSIPDRFSAQQFSDYHSELNMSSLELGDSALYFCASSLAGTGDGYTFGSGTRLTVV.

The chain links TRBV7-9 to TRBJ1-1; TRBD1 agrees at 7 bases. The CDR3 sequence is 15 residues long. V was clipped by 3 bases and J by 10 bases; unmatched bases: 14. Germline CDR1 reads SEHNR; CDR2 reads FQNEAQ (reference sequence). As DNA, the CDR3 is TGTGCCAGCAGCTTGGGGGGTGGGGGAACAGGGGTAGCTTTCTTT. Translation gives CASSLGGGGTGVAFF.

V and J are TRBV7-8 and TRBJ2-1, with 11 bases aligning to TRBD2. CDR1 is SGHVS and CDR2 is FQNEAQ in the germline V gene. The J segment lost 0 bases and the V segment lost 8 bases, leaving 12 bases of the junction unmatched. The CDR3 runs to 18 residues. CDR3 sequence reads: CASGGLAGAPTSYNEQFF. The CDR3 DNA reads as TGTGCCAGCGGTGGACTAGCGGGCGCACCTACCTCCTACAATGAGCAGTTCTTC.

This clone was seen a few times. The rearrangement joins TRBV7-3 to TRBJ2-1; 10 positions match TRBD1. The germline CDR1 and CDR2 sequences are SGHTA and FQGTGA. This CDR3 has 15 amino acids. With V trimmed by 6 bases and J by 2 bases, 4 bases remained unmatched. The CDR3 bases are TGTGCCAGCAGACCGACAGGGGGCCCCTACAATGAGCAGTTCTTC. It codes for CASRPTGGPYNEQFF.

The genes are TRBV4-1 and TRBJ1-6, with D possibly being TRBD1 (5 bases). Germline V gene sequence: CDR1 MGHRA, CDR2 YSYEKL. Trimming removed 5 bases at V and 9 bases at J, with 14 bases between. The CDR3 sequence is 14 residues long. CDR3 DNA sequence: TGCGCCAGCAGCGGGCGGCAGGGTGTTTCACCCCTCCACTTT. Amino acid sequence: CASSGRQGVSPLHF.

V usage is TRBV11-1 and J usage is TRBJ1-3; 8 positions agree with TRBD1. This CDR3 is 14 amino acids long. J was trimmed by 4 bases and V by 5 bases; bases with no gene match: 4. Germline V CDR1 and CDR2: SGHAT, FQDESV (reference sequence). In DNA form, the CDR3 reads TGTGCCAGCAGCCGACAGGGGTCCGGAAACACCATATATTTT. Its translation is CASSRQGSGNTIYF.